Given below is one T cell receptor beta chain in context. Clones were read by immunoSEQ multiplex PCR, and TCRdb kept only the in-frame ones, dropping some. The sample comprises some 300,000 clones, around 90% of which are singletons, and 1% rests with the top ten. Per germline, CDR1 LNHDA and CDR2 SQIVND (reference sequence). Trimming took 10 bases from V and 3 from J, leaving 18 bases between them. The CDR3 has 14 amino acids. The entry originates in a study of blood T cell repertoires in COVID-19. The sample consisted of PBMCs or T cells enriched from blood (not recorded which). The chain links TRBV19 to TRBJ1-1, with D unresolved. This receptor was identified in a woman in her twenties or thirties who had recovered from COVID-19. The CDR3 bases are TGTGCCACCTCGGCCGAGGGCAGGTACACTGAAGCTTTCTTT. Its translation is CATSAEGRYTEAFF.